The rows below give T cell receptor beta chains drawn from one sample of a study of cytomegalovirus exposure and HLA in healthy donors. Measured with immunoSEQ multiplex PCR; TCRdb has only the in-frame clones, and not every one. This sample's table reports about 110,000 clones. What was sequenced was PBMCs. Receptors originate from a man aged 40-55 years in good health and CMV-seropositive. The conserved cysteine and the conserved F or W are not part of the CDR3 here. Fields, in order: V gene, CDR3 protein.

>TRBV7-6
ASSPLRGARTEAF
>TRBV6-5
ASALAVYNEQF
>TRBV27
ASSLVPGQGFQETQY
>TRBV29-1
SVWRAPYEQY
>TRBV6-1
ACHVLRTGNNEQF
>TRBV20-1
SARDIYGYT
>TRBV29-1
SVDPLAATYNEQF
>TRBV5-4
ASSSAPRVQTSTDTQY
>TRBV5-1
ASGLGQGVSYEQY
>TRBV30
AWSAGTSASTSTDTQY
>TRBV7-2
ASSPSGRNYEQY
>TRBV11-1
ASSPPKEMDTGELF
>TRBV2
ASLGQDNPNYGYT
>TRBV19
ASSDRGDKNIQY
>TRBV29-1
SVVPGPNTEAF
>TRBV2
ASSDQGTRINEQY